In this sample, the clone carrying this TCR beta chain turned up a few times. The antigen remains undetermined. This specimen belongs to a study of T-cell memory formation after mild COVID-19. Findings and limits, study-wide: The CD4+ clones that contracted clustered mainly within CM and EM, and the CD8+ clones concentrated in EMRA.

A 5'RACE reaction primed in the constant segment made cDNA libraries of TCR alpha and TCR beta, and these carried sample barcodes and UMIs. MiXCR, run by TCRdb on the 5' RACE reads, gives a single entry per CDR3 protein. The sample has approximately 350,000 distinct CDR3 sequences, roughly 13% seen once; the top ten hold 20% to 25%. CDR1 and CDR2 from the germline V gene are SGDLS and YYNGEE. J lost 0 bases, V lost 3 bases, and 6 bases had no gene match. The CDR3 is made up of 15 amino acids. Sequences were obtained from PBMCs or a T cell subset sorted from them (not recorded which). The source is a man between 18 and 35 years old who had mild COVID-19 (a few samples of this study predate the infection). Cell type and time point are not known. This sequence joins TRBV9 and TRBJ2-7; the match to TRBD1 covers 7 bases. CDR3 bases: TGTGCCAGCAGCGCCACCGGGACAGACTCCTACGAGCAGTACTTC. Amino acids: CASSATGTDSYEQYF. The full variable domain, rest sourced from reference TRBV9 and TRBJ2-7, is DSGVTQTPKHLITATGQRVTLRCSPRSGDLSVYWYQQSLDQGLQFLIQYYNGEERAKGNILERFSAQQFPDLHSELNLSSLELGDSALYFCASSATGTDSYEQYFGPGTRLTVT.